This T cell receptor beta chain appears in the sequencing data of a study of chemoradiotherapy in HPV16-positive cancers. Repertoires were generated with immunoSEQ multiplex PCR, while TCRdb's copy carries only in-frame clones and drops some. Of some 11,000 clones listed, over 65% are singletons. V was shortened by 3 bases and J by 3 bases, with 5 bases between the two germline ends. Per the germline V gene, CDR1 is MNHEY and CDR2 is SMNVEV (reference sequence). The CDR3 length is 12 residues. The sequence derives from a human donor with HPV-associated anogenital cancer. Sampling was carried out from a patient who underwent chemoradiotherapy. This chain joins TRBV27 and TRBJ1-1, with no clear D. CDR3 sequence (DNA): TGTGCCAGCAGTTTGGCGCACACTGAAGCTTTCTTT. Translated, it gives CASSLAHTEAFF.